This T cell receptor (beta chain) originates from a study of T-cell reconstitution after alpha-beta-depleted transplantation in children. V lost 0 bases to trimming and J lost 0 bases, with 14 bases between them. The CDR3 is 16 residues long. Per the germline V gene, CDR1 is GTSNPN and CDR2 is SVGIG (reference sequence). Study results and limitations: One year after transplant, T-cell counts and diversity came mostly from newly produced T cells. The study reportedly traced alpha-beta T cells about two months after transplant to several hundred expanded graft clones.

This clonotype came up a few times. Its specificity is not known. Preparation of the TCRbeta library involved a method that used unique molecular identifiers. Using its own MiXCR run on the PCR reads, TCRdb lists one record per CDR3 protein. The sample lists 700,000 or so distinct CDR3 sequences; around 14% were seen once. This specimen was PBMCs, taken before TCRalphabeta/CD19-depleted stem cell transplant. The clonotype comes from a girl between 2 and 10 years old with congenital amegakaryocytic thrombocytopenia, due to receive a stem cell transplant. This chain links TRBV30 with TRBJ1-1; a possible D gene is TRBD1 (6 bases). This CDR3 reads CAWSVGRGGMNTEAFF. The DNA of the CDR3 is TGTGCCTGGAGTGTGGGCAGGGGCGGGATGAACACTGAAGCTTTCTTT.